The table lists the clone carrying this TCR beta chain with many counts. Its antigen remains unidentified. The CDR3 end falls 3 residues outside the read, so it is completed with the germline J gene. This sample stems from a study of T cell clonality in common variable immunodeficiency. General study results and limits: The cause of increased CVID clonality remains unclear without subpopulation sequencing. CVID subjects shared fewer TCRbeta clones than healthy controls did. Compared with healthy controls, CVID subjects showed increased TCRbeta clonality, mostly in about a third.

The repertoire was sequenced with immunoSEQ multiplex PCR; TCRdb's copy has only in-frame clones and lacks some. The repertoire consists of tens of thousands of clones, none detected only once. Caucasian heritage predominated among both patients and controls. CDR3 length: 15 residues. Germline CDR1 is SGHAT and CDR2 is FQNNGV. Trimming shortened V by 4 bases and J by 0 bases, and 9 bases separated the two germline ends. The genes are TRBV11-2 and TRBJ1-4, with no clear D. This TCR came from a person between 18 and 75 years old in good health. Sample: peripheral blood mononuclear cells. Here the CDR3 reads CASSSSRATNEKLFF. The CDR3 bases that were read are TGTGCCAGCAGCTCGTCACGGGCAACTAATGAAAAA.